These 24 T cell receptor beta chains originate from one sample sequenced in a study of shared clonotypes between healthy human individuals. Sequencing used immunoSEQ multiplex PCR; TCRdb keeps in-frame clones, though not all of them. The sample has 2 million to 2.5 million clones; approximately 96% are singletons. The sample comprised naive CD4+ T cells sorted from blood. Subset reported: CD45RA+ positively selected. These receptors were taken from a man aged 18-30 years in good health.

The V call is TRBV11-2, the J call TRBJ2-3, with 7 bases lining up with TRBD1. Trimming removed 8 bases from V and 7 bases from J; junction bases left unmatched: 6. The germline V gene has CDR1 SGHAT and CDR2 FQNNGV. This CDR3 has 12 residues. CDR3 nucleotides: TGTGCCAGCCGAACAGGGGTCCATACGCAGTATTTT. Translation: CASRTGVHTQYF.

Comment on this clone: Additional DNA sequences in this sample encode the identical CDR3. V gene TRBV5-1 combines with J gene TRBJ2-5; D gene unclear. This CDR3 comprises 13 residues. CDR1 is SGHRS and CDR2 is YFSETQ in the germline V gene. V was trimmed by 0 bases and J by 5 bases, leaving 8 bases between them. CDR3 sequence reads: CASSLGVGETQYF. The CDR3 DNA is TGCGCCAGCAGCTTGGGGGTTGGGGAGACCCAGTACTTC. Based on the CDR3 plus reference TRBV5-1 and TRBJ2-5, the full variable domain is KAGVTQTPRYLIKTRGQQVTLSCSPISGHRSVSWYQQTPGQGLQFLFEYFSETQRNKGNFPGRFSGRQFSNSRSEMNVSTLELGDSALYLCASSLGVGETQYFGPGTRLLVL.

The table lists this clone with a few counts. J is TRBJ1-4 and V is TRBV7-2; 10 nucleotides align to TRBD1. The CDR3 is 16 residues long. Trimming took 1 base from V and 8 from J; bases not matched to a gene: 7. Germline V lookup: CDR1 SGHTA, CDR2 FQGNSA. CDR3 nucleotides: TGTGCCAGCAGCTTAGGGACAGGGGGTGTAAAGGAAAAACTGTTTTTT. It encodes CASSLGTGGVKEKLFF.

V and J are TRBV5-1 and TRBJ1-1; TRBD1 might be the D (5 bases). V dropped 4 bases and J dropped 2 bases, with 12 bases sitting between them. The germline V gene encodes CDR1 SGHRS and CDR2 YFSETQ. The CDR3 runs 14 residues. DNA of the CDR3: TGCGCCAGCAGCCCCACCCAGGGTAACACTGAAGCTTTCTTT. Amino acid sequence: CASSPTQGNTEAFF.

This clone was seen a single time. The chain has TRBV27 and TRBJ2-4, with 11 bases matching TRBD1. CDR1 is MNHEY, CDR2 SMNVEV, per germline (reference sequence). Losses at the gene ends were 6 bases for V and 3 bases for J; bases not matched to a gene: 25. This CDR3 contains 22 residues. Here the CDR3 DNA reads TGTGCCAGCAGCCCCACCGCCGGGGGACAGGGGGATAGGCGGGGGGGCAAAAACATTCAGTACTTC. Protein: CASSPTAGGQGDRRGGKNIQYF.

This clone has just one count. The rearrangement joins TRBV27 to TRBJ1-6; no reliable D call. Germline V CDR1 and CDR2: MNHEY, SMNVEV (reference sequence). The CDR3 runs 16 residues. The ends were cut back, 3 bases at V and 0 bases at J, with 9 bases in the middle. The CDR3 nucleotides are TGTGCCAGCAGTTTCAGTTACAGCTCCTATAATTCACCCCTCCACTTT. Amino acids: CASSFSYSSYNSPLHF.

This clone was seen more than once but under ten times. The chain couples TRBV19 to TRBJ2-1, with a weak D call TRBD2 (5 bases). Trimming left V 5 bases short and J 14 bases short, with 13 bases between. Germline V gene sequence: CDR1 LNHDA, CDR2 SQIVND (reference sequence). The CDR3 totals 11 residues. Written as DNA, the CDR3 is TGTGCCAGTAGTGGGAGTGTGCTGGAGTTCTTC. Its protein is CASSGSVLEFF. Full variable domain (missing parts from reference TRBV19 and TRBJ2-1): DGGITQSPKYLFRKEGQNVTLSCEQNLNHDAMYWYRQDPGQGLRLIYYSQIVNDFQKGDIAEGYSVSREKKESFPLTVTSAQKNPTAFYLCASSGSVLEFFGPGTRLTVL.

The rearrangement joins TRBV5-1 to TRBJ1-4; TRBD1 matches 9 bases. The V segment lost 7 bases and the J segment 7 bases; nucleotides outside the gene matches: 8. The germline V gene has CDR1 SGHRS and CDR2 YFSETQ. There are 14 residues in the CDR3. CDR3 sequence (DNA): TGCGCCAGCGCTGGGGGGACAGGGATTGAAAAACTGTTTTTT. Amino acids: CASAGGTGIEKLFF.

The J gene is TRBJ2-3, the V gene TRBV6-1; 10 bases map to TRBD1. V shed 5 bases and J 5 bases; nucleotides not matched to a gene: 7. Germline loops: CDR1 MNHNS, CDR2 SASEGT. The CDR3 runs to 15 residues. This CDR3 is CASSLSTGGGDTQYF. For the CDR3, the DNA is TGTGCCAGCAGTTTGTCGACAGGGGGCGGAGATACGCAGTATTTT.

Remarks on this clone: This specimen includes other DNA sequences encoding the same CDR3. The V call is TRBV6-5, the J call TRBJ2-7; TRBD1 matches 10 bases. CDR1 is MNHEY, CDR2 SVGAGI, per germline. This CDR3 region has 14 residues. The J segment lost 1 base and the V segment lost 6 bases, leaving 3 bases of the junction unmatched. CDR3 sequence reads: CASRLGQGSYEQYF. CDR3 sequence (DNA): TGTGCCAGCAGGTTGGGACAGGGGTCCTACGAGCAGTACTTC.

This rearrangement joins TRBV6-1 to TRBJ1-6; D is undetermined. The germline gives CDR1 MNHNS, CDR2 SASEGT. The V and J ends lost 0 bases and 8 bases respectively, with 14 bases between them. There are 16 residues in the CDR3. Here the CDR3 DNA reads TGTGCCAGCAGTGAAGCCACTTTACTGGTTTATTCACCCCTCCACTTT. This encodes CASSEATLLVYSPLHF.

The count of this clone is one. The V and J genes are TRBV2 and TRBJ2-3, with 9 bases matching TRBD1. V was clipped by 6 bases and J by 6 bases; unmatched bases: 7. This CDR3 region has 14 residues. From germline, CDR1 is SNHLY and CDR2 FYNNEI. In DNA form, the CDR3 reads TGTGCCAGCAGAGCCTACAGGGGGCGGGATACGCAGTATTTT. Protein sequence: CASRAYRGRDTQYF.

CDR3: CASSAQGWGETQYF. The CDR3 nucleotides read TGCGCCAGCAGTGCGCAGGGTTGGGGAGAGACCCAGTACTTC. The chain joins TRBV10-2 to TRBJ2-5, with TRBD1 as a possible D gene (5 bases). CDR1 WSHSY and CDR2 SAAADI come from the germline V gene. V was pared by 4 bases and J by 4 bases, with 13 bases between. The CDR3 length is 14 residues.

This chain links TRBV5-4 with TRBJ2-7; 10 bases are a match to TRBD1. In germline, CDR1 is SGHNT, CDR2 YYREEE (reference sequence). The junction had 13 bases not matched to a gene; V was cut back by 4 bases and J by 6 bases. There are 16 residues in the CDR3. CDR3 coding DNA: TGTGCCAGCAGCCCCATACCCGGGACAGGGGAGTTCGAGCAGTACTTC. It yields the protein CASSPIPGTGEFEQYF. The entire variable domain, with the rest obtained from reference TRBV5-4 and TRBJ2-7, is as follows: ETGVTQSPTHLIKTRGQQVTLRCSSQSGHNTVSWYQQALGQGPQFIFQYYREEENGRGNFPPRFSGLQFPNYSSELNVNALELDDSALYLCASSPIPGTGEFEQYFGPGTRLTVT.

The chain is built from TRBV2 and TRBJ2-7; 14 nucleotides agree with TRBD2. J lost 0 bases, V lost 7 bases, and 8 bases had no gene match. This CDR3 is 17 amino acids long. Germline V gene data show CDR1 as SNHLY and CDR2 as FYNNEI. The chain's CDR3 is CASKRLAGGQSSYEQYF. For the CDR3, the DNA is TGTGCCAGCAAGAGACTAGCGGGGGGGCAAAGCTCCTACGAGCAGTACTTC.

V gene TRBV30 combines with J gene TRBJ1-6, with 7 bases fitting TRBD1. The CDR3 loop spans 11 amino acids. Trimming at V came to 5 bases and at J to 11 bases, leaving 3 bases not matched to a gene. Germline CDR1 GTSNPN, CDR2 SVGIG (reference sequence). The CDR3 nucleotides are TGTGCCTGGGAACAGGGGACACCCCTCCACTTT. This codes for CAWEQGTPLHF.

This CDR3 is CSASGVGGAYF. Written as DNA, the CDR3 is TGCAGTGCTTCGGGAGTGGGGGGGGCGTACTTC. This rearrangement joins TRBV20-1 to TRBJ2-7, with D possibly TRBD2 on 7 matching bases. Germline assignment: CDR1 DFQATT and CDR2 SNEGSKA (reference sequence). The CDR3 contains 11 residues. Trimming pared 5 bases from V and 12 bases from J, leaving 17 bases between.

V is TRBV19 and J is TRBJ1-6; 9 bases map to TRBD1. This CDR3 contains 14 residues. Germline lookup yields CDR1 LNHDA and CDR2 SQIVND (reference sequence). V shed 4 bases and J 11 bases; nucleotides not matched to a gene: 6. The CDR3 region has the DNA TGTGCCAGTAGTAGTGGACAGGGGTTTACACCCCTCCACTTT. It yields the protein CASSSGQGFTPLHF.

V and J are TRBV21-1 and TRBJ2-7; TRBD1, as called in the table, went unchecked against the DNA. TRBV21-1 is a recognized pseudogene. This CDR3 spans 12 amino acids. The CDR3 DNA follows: TGTGCCAGCTATAACAGGGATGCCGAGCAGTACTTC. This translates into CASYNRDAEQYF.

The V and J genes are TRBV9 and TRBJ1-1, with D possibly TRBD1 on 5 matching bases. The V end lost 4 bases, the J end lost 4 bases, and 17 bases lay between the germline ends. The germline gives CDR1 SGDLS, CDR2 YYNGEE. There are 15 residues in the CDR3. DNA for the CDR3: TGTGCCAGCAGCCCCAGGTGGTTTGGGGGCACTGAAGCTTTCTTT. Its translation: CASSPRWFGGTEAFF.

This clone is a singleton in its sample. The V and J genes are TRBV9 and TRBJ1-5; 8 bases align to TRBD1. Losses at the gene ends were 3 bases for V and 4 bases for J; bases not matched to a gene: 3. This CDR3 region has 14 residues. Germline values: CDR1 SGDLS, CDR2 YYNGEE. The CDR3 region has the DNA TGTGCCAGCAGCGCGGGGACAGGAAATCAGCCCCAGCATTTT. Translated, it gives CASSAGTGNQPQHF.

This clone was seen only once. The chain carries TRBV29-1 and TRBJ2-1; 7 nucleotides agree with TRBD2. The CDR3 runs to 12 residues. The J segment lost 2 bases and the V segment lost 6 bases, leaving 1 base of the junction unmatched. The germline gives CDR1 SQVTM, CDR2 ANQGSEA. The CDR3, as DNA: TGCAGCGTCCGGGGGGCCTACAATGAGCAGTTCTTC. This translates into CSVRGAYNEQFF.

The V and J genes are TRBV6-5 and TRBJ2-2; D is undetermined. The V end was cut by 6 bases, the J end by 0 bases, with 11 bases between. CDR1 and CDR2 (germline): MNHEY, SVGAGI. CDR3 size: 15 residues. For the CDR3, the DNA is TGTGCCAGCAGGACACACAGTACGAACACCGGGGAGCTGTTTTTT. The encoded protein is CASRTHSTNTGELFF.

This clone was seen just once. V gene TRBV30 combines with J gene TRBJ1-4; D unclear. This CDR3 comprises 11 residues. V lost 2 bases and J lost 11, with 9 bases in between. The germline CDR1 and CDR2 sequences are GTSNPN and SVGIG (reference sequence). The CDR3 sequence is CAWSPSGKLFF. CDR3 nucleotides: TGTGCCTGGAGTCCTTCGGGGAAACTGTTTTTT.